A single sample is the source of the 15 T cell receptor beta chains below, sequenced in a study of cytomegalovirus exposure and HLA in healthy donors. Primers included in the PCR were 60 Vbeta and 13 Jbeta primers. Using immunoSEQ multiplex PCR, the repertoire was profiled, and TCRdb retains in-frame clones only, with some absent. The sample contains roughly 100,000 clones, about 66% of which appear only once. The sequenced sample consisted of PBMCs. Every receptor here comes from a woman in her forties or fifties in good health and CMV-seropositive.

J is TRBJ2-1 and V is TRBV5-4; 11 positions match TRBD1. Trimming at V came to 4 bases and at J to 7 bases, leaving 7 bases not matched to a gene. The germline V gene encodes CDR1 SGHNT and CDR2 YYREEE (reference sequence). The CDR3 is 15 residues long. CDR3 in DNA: TGTGCCAGCAGCCCGGGACAGGGGGTTGGTAATGAGCAGTTCTTC. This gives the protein CASSPGQGVGNEQFF.

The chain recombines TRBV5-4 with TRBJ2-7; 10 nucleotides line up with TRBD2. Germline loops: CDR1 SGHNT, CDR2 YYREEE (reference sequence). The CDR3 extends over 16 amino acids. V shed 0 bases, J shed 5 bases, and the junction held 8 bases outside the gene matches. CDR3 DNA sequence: TGTGCCAGCAGCTTGGGGTTAGCGGGGGGACCGAACGAGCAGTACTTC. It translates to CASSLGLAGGPNEQYF.

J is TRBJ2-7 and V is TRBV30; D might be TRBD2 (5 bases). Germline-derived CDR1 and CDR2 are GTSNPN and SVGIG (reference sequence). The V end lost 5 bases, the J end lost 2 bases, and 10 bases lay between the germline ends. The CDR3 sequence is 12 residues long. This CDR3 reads CAWGPSPYEQYF. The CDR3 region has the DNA TGTGCCTGGGGACCTAGCCCCTACGAGCAGTACTTC.

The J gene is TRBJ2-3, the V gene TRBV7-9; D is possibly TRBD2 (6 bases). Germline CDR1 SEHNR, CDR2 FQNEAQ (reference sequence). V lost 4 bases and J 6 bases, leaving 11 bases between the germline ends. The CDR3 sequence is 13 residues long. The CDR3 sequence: CASSSGGTDTQYF. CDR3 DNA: TGTGCCAGCAGCTCTGGCGGGACGGATACGCAGTATTTT.

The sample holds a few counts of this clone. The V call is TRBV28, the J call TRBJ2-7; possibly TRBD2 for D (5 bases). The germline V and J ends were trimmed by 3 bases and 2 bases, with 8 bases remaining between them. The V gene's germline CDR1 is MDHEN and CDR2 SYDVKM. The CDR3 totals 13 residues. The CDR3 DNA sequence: TGTGCCAGCAGTTTCGGGATTGCCTACGAGCAGTACTTC. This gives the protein CASSFGIAYEQYF. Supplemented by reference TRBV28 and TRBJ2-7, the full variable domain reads DVKVTQSSRYLVKRTGEKVFLECVQDMDHENMFWYRQDPGLGLRLIYFSYDVKMKEKGDIPEGYSVSREKKERFSLILESASTNQTSMYLCASSFGIAYEQYFGPGTRLTVT.

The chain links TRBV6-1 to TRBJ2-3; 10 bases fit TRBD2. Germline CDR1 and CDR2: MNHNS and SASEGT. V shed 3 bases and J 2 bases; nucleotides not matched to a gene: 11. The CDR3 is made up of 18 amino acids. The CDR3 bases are TGTGCCAGCAGTGATCTGACTAGCGGGTTGGAGTACACAGATACGCAGTATTTT. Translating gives CASSDLTSGLEYTDTQYF.

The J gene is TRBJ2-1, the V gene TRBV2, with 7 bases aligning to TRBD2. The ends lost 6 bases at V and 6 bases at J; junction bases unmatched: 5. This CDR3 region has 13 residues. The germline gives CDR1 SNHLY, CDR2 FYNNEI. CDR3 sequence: CASRRDYRNEQFF. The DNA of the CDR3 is TGTGCCAGCAGGCGGGACTACCGCAATGAGCAGTTCTTC.

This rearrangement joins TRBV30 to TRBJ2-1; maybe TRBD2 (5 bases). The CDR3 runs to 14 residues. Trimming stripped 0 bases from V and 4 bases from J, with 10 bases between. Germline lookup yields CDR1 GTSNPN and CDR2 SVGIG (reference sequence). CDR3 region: CAWSVSRLYNEQFF. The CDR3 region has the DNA TGTGCCTGGAGTGTAAGTAGACTATACAATGAGCAGTTCTTC. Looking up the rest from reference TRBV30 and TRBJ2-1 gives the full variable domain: SQTIHQWPATLVQPVGSPLSLECTVEGTSNPNLYWYRQAAGRGLQLLFYSVGIGQISSEVPQNLSASRPQDRQFILSSKKLLLSDSGFYLCAWSVSRLYNEQFFGPGTRLTVL.

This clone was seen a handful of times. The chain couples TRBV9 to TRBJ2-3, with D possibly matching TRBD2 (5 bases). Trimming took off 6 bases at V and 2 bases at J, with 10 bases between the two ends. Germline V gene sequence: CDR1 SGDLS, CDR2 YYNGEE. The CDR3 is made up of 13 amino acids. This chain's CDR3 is CASNGGSTDTQYF. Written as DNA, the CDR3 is TGTGCCAGCAATGGAGGCTCCACAGATACGCAGTATTTT.

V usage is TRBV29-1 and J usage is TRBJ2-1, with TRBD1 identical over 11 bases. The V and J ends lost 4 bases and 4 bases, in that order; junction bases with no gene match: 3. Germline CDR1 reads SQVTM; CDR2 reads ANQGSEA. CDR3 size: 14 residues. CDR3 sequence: CSVGGQGVYNEQFF. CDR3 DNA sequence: TGCAGCGTTGGGGGACAGGGGGTGTACAATGAGCAGTTCTTC.

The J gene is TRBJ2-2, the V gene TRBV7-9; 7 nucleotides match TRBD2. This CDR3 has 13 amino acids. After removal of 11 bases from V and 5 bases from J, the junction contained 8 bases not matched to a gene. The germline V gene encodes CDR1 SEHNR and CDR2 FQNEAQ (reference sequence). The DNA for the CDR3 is TGTGCCGCGGGGGTCGAGGCAACCGGGGAGCTGTTTTTT. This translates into CAAGVEATGELFF.

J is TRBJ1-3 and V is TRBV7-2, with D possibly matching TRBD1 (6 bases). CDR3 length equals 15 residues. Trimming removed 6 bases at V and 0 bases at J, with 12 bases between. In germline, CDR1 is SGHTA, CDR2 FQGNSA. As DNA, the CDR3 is TGTGCCAGCAGTTCAAGAGGGGGCTCTGGAAACACCATATATTTT. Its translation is CASSSRGGSGNTIYF.

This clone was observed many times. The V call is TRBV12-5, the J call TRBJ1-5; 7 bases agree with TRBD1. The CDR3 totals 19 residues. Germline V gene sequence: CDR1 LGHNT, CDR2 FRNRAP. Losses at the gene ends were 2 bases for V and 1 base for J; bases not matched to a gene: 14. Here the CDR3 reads CASGLSKPTGHTSNQPQHF. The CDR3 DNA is TGTGCTAGTGGTTTGTCAAAACCGACAGGGCATACAAGCAATCAGCCCCAGCATTTT.

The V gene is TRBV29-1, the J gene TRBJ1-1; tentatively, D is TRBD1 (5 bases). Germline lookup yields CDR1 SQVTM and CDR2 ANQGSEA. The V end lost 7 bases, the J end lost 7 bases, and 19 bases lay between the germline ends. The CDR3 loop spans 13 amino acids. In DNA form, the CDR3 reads TGCAGCGGCATGCCGACAGACCGATATGAAGCTTTCTTT. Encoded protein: CSGMPTDRYEAFF. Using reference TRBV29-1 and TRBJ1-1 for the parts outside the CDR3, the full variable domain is SAVISQKPSRDICQRGTSLTIQCQVDSQVTMMFWYRQQPGQSLTLIATANQGSEATYESGFVIDKFPISRPNLTFSTLTVSNMSPEDSSIYLCSGMPTDRYEAFFGQGTRLTVV.

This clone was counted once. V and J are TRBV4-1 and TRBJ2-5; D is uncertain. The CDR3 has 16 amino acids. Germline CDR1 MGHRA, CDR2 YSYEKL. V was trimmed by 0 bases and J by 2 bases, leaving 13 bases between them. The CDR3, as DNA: TGCGCCAGCAGCCAAGAATTCAGCCACGGGCAAGAGACCCAGTACTTC. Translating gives CASSQEFSHGQETQYF.